Detailed here is one T cell receptor (beta chain). The sample holds many counts of this clone. Its antigen is unknown. No quality values exist for individual bases; no much larger clone is one base distant. The data were obtained in a study of metastatic and nonmetastatic thyroid tumors (dated by TCRdb to 2018 to 2020). Looking at the study overall: For patients with malignant and with benign thyroid disease, the researchers compared repertoires between peripheral blood samples and tumor or nodule tissue samples.

Library creation used PCR. Sequenced using an Illumina HiSeq 4000. High-throughput sequencing was used to profile the TCR beta-chain CDR3 region of every patient. The published analysis was carried out like this. Drawing on CDR3 differences between clinicopathological groups, the researchers built a classifier meant to tell apart patients with distant-metastatic papillary thyroid cancer. The Shannon index was used to measure repertoire diversity, and the Morisita-Horn index was used to measure how similar tumor and blood repertoires were. The public reads were reprocessed in TCRdb via fastp at Q25 and MiXCR, keeping in-frame beta chains. The V and J calls were determined by TCRdb, not by the authors. The sample includes about 22,000 clones, with 30% to 40% observed a single time. The top ten constitute roughly 20% of the sample. CDR1 and CDR2 are drawn from the germline V gene: MDHEN, SYDVKM. The CDR3 numbers 16 residues from cysteine through phenylalanine. Of the read, only the CDR3 DNA is kept; its 48 bases are in frame from base 1. After removal of 7 bases from V and 3 bases from J, the junction retains 12 bases not matched to a gene.

The research as a whole found: In both blood and tumor samples, TCR beta diversity was reported to be significantly higher in malignant tumors than in benign nodules.

No treatment had been received by any patient before thyroid surgery. Using T-cell receptor beta sequencing, the study looked back at clinical samples from patients collected from about 2012 to 2018. The sample was blood. The TCR comes from a male donor with papillary thyroid cancer or a benign thyroid nodule (not recorded which). Some clones in this sample may be carry-over from other donors' samples. This chain joins TRBV28 to TRBJ1-5; 7 middle bases align to TRBD1. The CDR3 protein is CASTHWEGATNQPQHF. The nucleotide sequence reads TGTGCCAGCACCCACTGGGAGGGGGCGACCAATCAGCCCCAGCATTTT.